These 11 T cell receptor beta chains were all obtained from the same sample, sequenced in a study of early T cells in non-severe SARS-CoV-2 infection. TCRdb passed the 5' RACE reads through MiXCR, listing each CDR3 protein once. The sample includes about 30,000 distinct CDR3 sequences, about 3.9% of them seen just once. Source material: whole blood. The receptor set was obtained from an adult who was a healthcare worker with PCR-confirmed SARS-CoV-2 infection or an uninfected control (not recorded which).

This clonotype was recorded many times. The chain couples TRBV7-9 to TRBJ1-5; unclear D gene. This CDR3 has 12 amino acids. CDR1 and CDR2 (germline): SEHNR, FQNEAQ (reference sequence). Trimming removed 1 base at V and 7 bases at J, with 5 bases between. CDR3: CASSLERQPQHF. CDR3 bases: TGTGCCAGCAGCTTAGAACGGCAGCCCCAGCATTTT.

The chain combines TRBV2 with TRBJ2-1, with D perhaps given as TRBD1 or TRBD2 (5 bases each). The CDR3 is 12 residues long. From germline, CDR1 is SNHLY and CDR2 FYNNEI. V lost 8 bases, J lost 6 bases, and 11 bases lay in between. For the CDR3, the DNA is TGTGCCAGCGGACACGGGGTCAATGAGCAGTTCTTC. Translating gives CASGHGVNEQFF.

The rearrangement joins TRBV30 to TRBJ2-7; 7 bases align to TRBD1. This CDR3 is 12 amino acids long. V trimming: 3 bases; J trimming: 3 bases; junction bases outside the gene matches: 2. Germline assignment: CDR1 GTSNPN and CDR2 SVGIG (reference sequence). CDR3 sequence: CAWRGQVYEQYF. CDR3 nucleotides: TGTGCCTGGAGAGGACAGGTCTACGAGCAGTACTTC.

This clonotype appeared many times. The J gene is TRBJ1-5, the V gene TRBV25-1; TRBD1 is a possible D gene (6 bases). The CDR3 sequence is 14 residues long. The ends were cut back, 3 bases at V and 6 bases at J, with 12 bases in the middle. Germline lookup yields CDR1 MGHDK and CDR2 SYGVNS. CDR3 region: CASSDPGEGQPQHF. CDR3 nucleotides: TGTGCCAGCAGTGATCCAGGGGAAGGTCAGCCCCAGCATTTT.

This clonotype occurred many times. The V and J genes are TRBV20-1 and TRBJ2-3; no reliable D call. The CDR3 spans 17 residues. Germline CDR1 is DFQATT and CDR2 is SNEGSKA (reference sequence). Trimming shortened V by 0 bases and J by 0 bases, and 16 bases separated the two germline ends. The CDR3 DNA is TGCAGTGCTAGAGATAAGGATGCGCCAGCTAGCACAGATACGCAGTATTTT. Protein product: CSARDKDAPASTDTQYF.

The chain combines TRBV11-2 with TRBJ1-1; 9 bases match TRBD1. Trimming at V came to 3 bases and at J to 9 bases, leaving 8 bases not matched to a gene. Germline CDR1 is SGHAT and CDR2 is FQNNGV. The CDR3 length is 14 residues. Here the CDR3 DNA reads TGTGCCAGCAGCTTCTCCGGGACAGGGCGAAAAGCTTTCTTT. Translating gives CASSFSGTGRKAFF.

This clonotype showed up just a few times. The chain couples TRBV11-3 to TRBJ2-3; D is uncertain. Germline V gene data show CDR1 as SGHNT and CDR2 as YENEEA. Trimming stripped 2 bases from V and 2 bases from J, with 5 bases between. The CDR3 is 13 residues long. The CDR3 sequence: CASSLTITDTQYF. CDR3 nucleotide sequence: TGTGCCAGCAGCTTAACCATCACAGATACGCAGTATTTT.

Ten or more counts support this clonotype. The chain recombines TRBV7-2 with TRBJ2-7, with D possibly being TRBD2 (5 bases). Germline lookup yields CDR1 SGHTA and CDR2 FQGNSA. This CDR3 is 14 amino acids long. The germline V and J ends were trimmed by 4 bases and 1 base, with 11 bases remaining between them. The CDR3 sequence is CASSSSPSSYEQYF. CDR3 coding DNA: TGTGCCAGCAGCTCTAGCCCCTCTTCCTACGAGCAGTACTTC.

This clonotype occurred many times. Germline is not matched at one junction end, which may reflect a read error. The chain carries TRBV29-1 and TRBJ1-1; D is ambiguous. Per germline, CDR1 SQVTM and CDR2 ANQGSEA. The CDR3 has 15 residues. The CDR3 coding sequence is TGCAGCGCATCCTGGGGAAGCGGCCGGAACCCTGAAGCTTTCTTT. This gives the protein CSASWGSGRNPEAFF.

This chain joins TRBV14 and TRBJ2-7; TRBD1 matches at 10 bases. The CDR3 runs 15 residues. Trimming cost V 4 bases and J 4 bases; bases outside gene matches: 7. The V gene's germline CDR1 is SGHDN and CDR2 FVKESK. CDR3: CASSLPGTGVYEQYF. The CDR3 coding sequence is TGTGCCAGCAGCCTACCCGGGACAGGGGTTTACGAGCAGTACTTC.

This sequence joins TRBV3-1 and TRBJ2-7; D gene uncertain. From germline, CDR1 is LGHDT and CDR2 YNNKEL (reference sequence). The CDR3 sequence is 12 residues long. V lost 3 bases and J 1 base, leaving 4 bases between the germline ends. CDR3 DNA: TGTGCCAGCAGCCACCTTTCCTACGAGCAGTACTTC. Protein sequence: CASSHLSYEQYF.